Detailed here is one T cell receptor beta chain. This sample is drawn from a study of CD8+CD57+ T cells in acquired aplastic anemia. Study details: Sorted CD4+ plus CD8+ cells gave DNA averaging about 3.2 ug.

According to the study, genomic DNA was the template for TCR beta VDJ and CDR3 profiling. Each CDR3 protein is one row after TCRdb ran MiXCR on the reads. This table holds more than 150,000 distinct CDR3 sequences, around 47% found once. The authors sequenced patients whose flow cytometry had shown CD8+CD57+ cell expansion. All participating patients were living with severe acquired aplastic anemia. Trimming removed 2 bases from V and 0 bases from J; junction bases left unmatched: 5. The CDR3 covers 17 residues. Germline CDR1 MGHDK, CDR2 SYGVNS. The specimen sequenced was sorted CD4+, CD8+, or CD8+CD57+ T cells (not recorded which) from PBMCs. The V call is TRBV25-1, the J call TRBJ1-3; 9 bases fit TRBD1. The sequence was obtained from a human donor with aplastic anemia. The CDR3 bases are TGTGCCAGCAGTGAACGCGTGACAGGGGGCTCTGGAAACACCATATATTTT. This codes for CASSERVTGGSGNTIYF.